This TCR beta chain was retrieved from a study of blood T cell repertoires in COVID-19. Looking at the study overall: Acute-phase and convalescent COVID-19 samples originated in the United States, Italy and Spain. The analysed material was cDNA or gDNA that came from T cells, B-cell-depleted T cells, or PBMCs.

Original data processing: For nucleated cells, counts were estimated from reference gene primer amplification. Only in-frame clones appear in the TCRdb table, and some are missing; sequencing was by immunoSEQ multiplex PCR. The V and J calls and the clone size are those of that table, but D and trimming were determined from the DNA. The table shows about 200,000 clones, with 80% occurring only once. The CDR3 totals 13 residues. Trimming took off 6 bases at V and 1 base at J, with 9 bases between the two ends. From germline, CDR1 is SGHVS and CDR2 FQNEAQ. Input material: peripheral blood. J is TRBJ1-1 and V is TRBV7-8; D is possibly TRBD1 (5 bases). The sequence derives from a woman in her seventies with acute or convalescent COVID-19. The CDR3 is CASRVTGNTEAFF. In DNA, the CDR3 is TGTGCCAGCAGGGTAACAGGGAACACTGAAGCTTTCTTT.